This note documents a single TCR beta chain sequence. Its antigen is as yet unknown. From germline, CDR1 is LGHNA and CDR2 YSLEER. V lost 1 base and J 1 base, leaving 11 bases between the germline ends. This CDR3 has 17 residues. These data are taken from a study of beta chain features in type 1 diabetes. Points from the study as a whole: Using cDNA template may skew counts toward highly expressing activated cells. TCRB repertoires of naive, central memory and Treg cells appeared more similar among patients than among healthy donors. In every one of the four CD4+ subsets, TCRB CDR3s were moderately but significantly shorter in Type 1 diabetes patients.

In all sorted populations, purity surpassed 98%. The isolated RNA, all of it, was reverse transcribed, so expressed TCRB transcripts were what got sequenced. Method: immunoSEQ multiplex PCR; TCRdb's copy keeps in-frame clones and lacks some. This sample has 35,000 to 45,000 clones; 66% occur once, and the top ten carry around 1.8%. Material for sequencing was Tregs from blood. This receptor was obtained from a man in his thirties or forties with type 1 diabetes. Some clones in this sample may be carry-over from other donors' samples. The rearrangement joins TRBV4-3 to TRBJ1-6; TRBD1 might be the D (5 bases). The CDR3 DNA reads TGCGCCAGCAGCCAAGTGTGGGGGGGATCCTATAATTCACCCCTCCACTTT. Its protein is CASSQVWGGSYNSPLHF.